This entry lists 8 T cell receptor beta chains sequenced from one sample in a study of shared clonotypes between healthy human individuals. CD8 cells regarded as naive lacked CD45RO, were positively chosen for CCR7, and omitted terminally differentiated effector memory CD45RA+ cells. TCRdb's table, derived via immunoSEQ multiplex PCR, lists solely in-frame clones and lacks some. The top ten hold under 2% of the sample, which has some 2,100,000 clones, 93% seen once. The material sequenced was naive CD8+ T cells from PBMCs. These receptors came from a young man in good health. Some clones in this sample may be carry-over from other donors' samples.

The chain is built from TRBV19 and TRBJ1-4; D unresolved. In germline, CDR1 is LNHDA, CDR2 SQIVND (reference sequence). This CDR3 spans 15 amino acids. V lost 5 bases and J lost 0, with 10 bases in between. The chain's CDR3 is CASSPYRPTNEKLFF. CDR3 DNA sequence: TGTGCCAGTAGTCCATACAGACCAACTAATGAAAAACTGTTTTTT.

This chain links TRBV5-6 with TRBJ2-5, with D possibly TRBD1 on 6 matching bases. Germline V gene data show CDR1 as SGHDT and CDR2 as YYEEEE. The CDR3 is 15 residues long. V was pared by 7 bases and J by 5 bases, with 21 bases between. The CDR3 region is CASERLLGHRETQYF. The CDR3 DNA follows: TGTGCCAGCGAGAGGCTATTGGGACATCGGGAGACCCAGTACTTC.

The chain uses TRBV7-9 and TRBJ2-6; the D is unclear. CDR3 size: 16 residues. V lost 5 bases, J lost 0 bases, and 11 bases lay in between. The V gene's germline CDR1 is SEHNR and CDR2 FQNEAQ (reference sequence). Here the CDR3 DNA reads TGTGCCAGCAGCCCGGTGGGTCTCTCTGGGGCCAACGTCCTGACTTTC. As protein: CASSPVGLSGANVLTF.

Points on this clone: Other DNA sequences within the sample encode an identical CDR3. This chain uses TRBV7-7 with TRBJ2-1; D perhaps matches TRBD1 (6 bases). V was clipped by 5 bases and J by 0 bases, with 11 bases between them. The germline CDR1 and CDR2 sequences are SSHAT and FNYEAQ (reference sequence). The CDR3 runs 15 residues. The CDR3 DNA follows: TGTGCCAGCAGCCCCGACAGGAGCTCCTACAATGAGCAGTTCTTC. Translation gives CASSPDRSSYNEQFF.

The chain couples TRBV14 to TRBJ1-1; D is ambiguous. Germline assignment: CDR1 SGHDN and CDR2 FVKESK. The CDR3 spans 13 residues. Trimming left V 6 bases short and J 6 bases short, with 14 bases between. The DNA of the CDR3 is TGTGCCAGCAGTTACGAAATCCGGGCTGAAGCTTTCTTT. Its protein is CASSYEIRAEAFF.

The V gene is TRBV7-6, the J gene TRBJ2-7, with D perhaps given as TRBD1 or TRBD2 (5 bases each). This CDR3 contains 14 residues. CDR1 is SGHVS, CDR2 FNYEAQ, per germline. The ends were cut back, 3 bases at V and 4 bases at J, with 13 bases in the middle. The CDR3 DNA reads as TGTGCCAGCAGCTTTTCGGGGACGGGATACGAGCAGTACTTC. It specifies CASSFSGTGYEQYF. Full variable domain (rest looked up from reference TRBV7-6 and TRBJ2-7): GAGVSQSPRYKVTKRGQDVALRCDPISGHVSLYWYRQALGQGPEFLTYFNYEAQQDKSGLPNDRFSAERPEGSISTLTIQRTEQRDSAMYRCASSFSGTGYEQYFGPGTRLTVT.

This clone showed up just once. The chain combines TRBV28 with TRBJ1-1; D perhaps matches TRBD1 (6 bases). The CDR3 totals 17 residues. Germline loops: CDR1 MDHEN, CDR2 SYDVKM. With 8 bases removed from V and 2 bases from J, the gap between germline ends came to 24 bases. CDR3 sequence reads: CASGWPETTGYNTEAFF. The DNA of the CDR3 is TGTGCCAGCGGGTGGCCAGAAACGACAGGTTACAACACTGAAGCTTTCTTT.

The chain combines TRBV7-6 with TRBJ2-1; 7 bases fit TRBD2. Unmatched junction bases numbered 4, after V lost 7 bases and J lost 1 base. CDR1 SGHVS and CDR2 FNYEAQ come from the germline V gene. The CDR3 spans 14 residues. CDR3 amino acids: CASTLSGSYNEQFF. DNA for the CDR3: TGTGCCAGCACCCTTAGCGGGTCCTACAATGAGCAGTTCTTC.